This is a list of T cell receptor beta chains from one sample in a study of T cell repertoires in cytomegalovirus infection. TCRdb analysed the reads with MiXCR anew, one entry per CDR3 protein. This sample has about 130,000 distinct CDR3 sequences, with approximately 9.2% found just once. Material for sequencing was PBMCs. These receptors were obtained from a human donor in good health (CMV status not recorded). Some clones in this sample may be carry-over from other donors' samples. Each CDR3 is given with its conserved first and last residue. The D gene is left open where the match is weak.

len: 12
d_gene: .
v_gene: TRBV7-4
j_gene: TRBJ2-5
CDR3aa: CASSSAPETQYF

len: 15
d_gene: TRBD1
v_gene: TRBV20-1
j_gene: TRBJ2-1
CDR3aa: CSARDPTGVGNEQFF

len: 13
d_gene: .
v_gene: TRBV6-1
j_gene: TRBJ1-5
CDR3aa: CASSFRENQPQHF

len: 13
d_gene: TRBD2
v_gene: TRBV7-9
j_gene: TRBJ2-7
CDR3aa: CASTSSGSYEQYF

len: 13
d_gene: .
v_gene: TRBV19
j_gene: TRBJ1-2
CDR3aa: CASSPPKNYGYTF

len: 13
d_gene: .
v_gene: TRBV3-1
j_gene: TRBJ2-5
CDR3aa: CASSQEGTKTQYF

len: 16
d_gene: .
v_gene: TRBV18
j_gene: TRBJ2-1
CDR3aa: CASSPAGTLSYNEQFF

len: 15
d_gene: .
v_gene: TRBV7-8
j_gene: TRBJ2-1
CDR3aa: CASSHGQSSYNEQFF

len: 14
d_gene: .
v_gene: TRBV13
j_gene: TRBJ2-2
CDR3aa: CASSLILITGELFF

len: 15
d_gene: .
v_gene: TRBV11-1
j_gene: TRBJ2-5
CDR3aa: CASSLLPGIQETQYF

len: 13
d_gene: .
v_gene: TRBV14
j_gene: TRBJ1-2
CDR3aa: CASSRNLAYGYTF

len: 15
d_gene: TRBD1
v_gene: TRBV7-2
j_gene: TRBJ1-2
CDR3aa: CASSGLAGGAGGYTF

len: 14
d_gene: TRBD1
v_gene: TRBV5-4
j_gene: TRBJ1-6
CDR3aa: CASSKGTGNSPLHF

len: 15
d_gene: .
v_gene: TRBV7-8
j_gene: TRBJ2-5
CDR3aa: CASSLSSGPQETQYF

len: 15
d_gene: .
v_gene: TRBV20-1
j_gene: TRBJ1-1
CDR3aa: CSANKINSWGAEAFF

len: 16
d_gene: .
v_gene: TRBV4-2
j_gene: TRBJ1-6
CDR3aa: CASSQVPGLDNSPLHF

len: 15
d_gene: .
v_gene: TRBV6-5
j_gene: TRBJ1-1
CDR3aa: CASRKSGTRNTEAFF

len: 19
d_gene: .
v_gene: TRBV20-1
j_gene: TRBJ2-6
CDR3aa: CSAMRGGARSLSGANVLTF

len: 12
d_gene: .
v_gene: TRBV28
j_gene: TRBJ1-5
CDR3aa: CASSPDTQPQHF

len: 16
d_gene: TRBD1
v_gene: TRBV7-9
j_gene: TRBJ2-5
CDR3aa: CASSPLLTGNQETQYF

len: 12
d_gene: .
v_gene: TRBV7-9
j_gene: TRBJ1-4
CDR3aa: CASSSSGEKLFF

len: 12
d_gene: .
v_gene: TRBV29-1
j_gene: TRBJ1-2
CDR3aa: CSVQGGPSGYTF

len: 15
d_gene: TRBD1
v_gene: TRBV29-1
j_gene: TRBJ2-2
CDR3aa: CSVLSGQGLTGELFF

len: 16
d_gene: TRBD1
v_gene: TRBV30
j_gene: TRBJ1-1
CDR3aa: CAWSPRTGGMNTEAFF

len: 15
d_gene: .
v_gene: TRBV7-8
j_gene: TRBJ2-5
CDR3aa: CASGEGPQIQETQYF

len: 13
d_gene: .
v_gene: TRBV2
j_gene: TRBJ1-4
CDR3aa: CASSANGVGKLFF

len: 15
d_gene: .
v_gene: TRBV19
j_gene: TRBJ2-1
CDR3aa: CASSIGAGIYNEQFF

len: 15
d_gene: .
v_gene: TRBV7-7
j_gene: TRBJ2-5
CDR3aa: CASSLMVASQETQYF

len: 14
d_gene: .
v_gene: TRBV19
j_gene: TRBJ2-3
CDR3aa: CASRLFSGTDTQYF

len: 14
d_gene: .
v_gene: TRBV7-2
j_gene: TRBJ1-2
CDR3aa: CASSLYGGADGYTF

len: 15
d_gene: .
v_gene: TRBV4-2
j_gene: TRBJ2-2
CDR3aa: CASSQGSGDTGELFF

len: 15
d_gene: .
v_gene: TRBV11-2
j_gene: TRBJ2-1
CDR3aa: CASSLGMGSYNEQFF

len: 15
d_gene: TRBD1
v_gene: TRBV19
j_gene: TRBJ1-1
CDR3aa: CASSPWDRDHTEAFF

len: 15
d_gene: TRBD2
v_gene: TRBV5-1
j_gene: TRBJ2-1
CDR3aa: CASSLAGGTYNEQFF

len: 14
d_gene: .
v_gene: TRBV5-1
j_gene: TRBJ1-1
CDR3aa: CASSFTTWYTEAFF

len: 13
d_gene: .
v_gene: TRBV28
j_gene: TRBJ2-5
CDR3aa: CASSFGLRETQYF

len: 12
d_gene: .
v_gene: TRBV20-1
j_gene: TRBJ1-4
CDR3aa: CSARGTNEKLFF

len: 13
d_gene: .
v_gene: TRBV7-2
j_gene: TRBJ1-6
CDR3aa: CASSHKVGRPLHF

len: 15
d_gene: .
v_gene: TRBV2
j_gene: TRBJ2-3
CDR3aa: CASSPSGAYTDTQYF

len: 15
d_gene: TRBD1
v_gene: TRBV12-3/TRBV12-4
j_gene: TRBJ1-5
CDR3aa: CASRDQTGKGQPQHF

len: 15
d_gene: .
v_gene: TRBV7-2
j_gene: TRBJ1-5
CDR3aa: CASSLGAADNQPQHF

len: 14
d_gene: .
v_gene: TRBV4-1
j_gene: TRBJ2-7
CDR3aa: CASSAGTYSYEQYF

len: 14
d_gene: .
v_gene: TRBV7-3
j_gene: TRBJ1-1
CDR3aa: CASSSGPKTTEAFF

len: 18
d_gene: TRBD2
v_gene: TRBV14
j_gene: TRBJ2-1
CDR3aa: CASSQELGLAGTYNEQFF

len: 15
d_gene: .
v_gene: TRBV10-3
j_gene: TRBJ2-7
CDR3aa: CAISDSNWGSYEQYF

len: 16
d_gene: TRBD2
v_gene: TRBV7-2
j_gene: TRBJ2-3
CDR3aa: CASSLGGEGATDTQYF